Following are 4 T cell receptor beta chains from one sample sequenced in a study of Graves' ophthalmopathy and Graves' hyperthyroidism. RNA transcripts were the template, and TCR beta CDR3 regions were amplified from them. Following a first-round RT-PCR that used HTBI primers, a second-round multiplex PCR was carried out. TCRdb re-called the multiplex PCR reads through MiXCR, storing one row per CDR3 protein. The sample lists over 40,000 distinct CDR3 sequences; 50% were seen once. The sequenced sample was peripheral blood. These receptors were taken from an adult man with Graves' ophthalmopathy.

This sequence joins TRBV20-1 and TRBJ1-4; 8 nucleotides agree with TRBD1. The CDR3 contains 14 residues. Germline V CDR1 and CDR2: DFQATT, SNEGSKA (reference sequence). With V trimmed by 5 bases and J by 7 bases, 9 bases remained unmatched. The CDR3 loop is CSAAPGQGGEKLFF. DNA of the CDR3: TGCAGTGCTGCACCCGGACAGGGAGGTGAAAAACTGTTTTTT.

This clonotype was detected many times. The V gene is TRBV11-2, the J gene TRBJ1-1, with unresolved D. The V gene lost 5 bases and the J gene lost 4 bases, with 14 bases spanning the gap. Germline CDR1 reads SGHAT; CDR2 reads FQNNGV. The CDR3 consists of 14 residues. The CDR3 DNA reads as TGTGCCAGCAGCCCTAGGACGCGTTTCACTGAAGCTTTCTTT. Protein: CASSPRTRFTEAFF.

V usage is TRBV7-4 and J usage is TRBJ2-1, with TRBD2 identical over 11 bases. This CDR3 is 17 amino acids long. Per the germline V gene, CDR1 is SGHVT and CDR2 is SQSDAQ. J gave up 2 bases and V 2 bases, and 5 bases lay outside the gene matches. CDR3 DNA sequence: TGTGCCAGCAGCTTATGGATTAGCGGGAGGGCCTACAATGAGCAGTTCTTC. This codes for CASSLWISGRAYNEQFF.

This sequence joins TRBV7-9 and TRBJ2-7; 10 bases line up with TRBD1. The CDR3 runs to 13 residues. The germline V gene has CDR1 SEHNR and CDR2 FQNEAQ (reference sequence). V lost 9 bases and J lost 3; bases outside the gene matches: 5. CDR3 DNA sequence: TGTGCCAGTGGAGGGACAGGGGACTACGAGCAGTACTTC. Its protein product is CASGGTGDYEQYF.